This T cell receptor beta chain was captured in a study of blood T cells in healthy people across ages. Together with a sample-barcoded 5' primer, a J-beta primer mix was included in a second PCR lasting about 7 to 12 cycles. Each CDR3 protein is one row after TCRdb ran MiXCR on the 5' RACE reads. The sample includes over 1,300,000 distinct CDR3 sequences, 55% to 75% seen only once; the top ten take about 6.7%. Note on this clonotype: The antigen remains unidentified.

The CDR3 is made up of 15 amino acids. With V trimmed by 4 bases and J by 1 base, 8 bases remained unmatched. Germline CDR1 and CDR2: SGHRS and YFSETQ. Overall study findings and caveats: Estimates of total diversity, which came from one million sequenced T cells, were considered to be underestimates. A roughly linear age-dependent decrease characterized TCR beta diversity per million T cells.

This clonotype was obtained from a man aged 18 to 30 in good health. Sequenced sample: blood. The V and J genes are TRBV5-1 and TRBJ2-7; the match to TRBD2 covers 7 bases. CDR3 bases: TGCGCCAGCAGCCCCTGGGGGGGGGATTCCTACGAGCAGTACTTC. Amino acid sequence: CASSPWGGDSYEQYF.